This TCR beta chain comes out of a study of human T cells and chemical hapten exposure. Time point given: healthy volunteer bleed at 6 weeks. Unseparated into fractions, whole blood served as the source from which total RNA was extracted. V was clipped by 1 base and J by 2 bases; unmatched bases: 9. This CDR3 region has 18 residues. Germline V gene lookup returns CDR1 SEHNR and CDR2 FQNEAQ (reference sequence). In the library, unique molecular identifiers were attached to individual cDNA molecules. Each CDR3 protein gets one entry after TCRdb re-called the RACE reads with MiXCR. In the table there are 70,000 to 85,000 distinct CDR3 sequences, over 8.5% of which are singletons.

This receptor was taken from a male donor in good health. Some clones in this sample may be carry-over from other donors' samples. The chain has TRBV7-9 and TRBJ2-3; 10 positions match TRBD2. Sample: whole blood. CDR3 protein: CASSLERQLAGDTDTQYF. Written as DNA, the CDR3 is TGTGCCAGCAGCTTAGAGCGTCAGCTAGCGGGGGACACAGATACGCAGTATTTT.